Included here is one TCR beta chain sequence, with context. Generated by immunoSEQ multiplex PCR, the TCRdb table keeps only in-frame clones and is missing some. This table has approximately 240,000 clones, 75% to 85% appearing once. Those enrolled in Seattle joined during active infection and were followed longitudinally afterward. This entry belongs to a study of blood T cell repertoires in COVID-19. In the study overall: T cells, B-cell-depleted T cells, or PBMCs provided the cDNA or gDNA that served as material.

CDR3 length: 14 residues. Germline CDR1 reads MNHEY; CDR2 reads SVGEGT. The V end lost 4 bases, the J end lost 0 bases, and 7 bases lay between the germline ends. V is TRBV6-2 or TRBV6-3 and J is TRBJ1-3; D uncertain. Sequenced input: peripheral blood. This clonotype originated in a woman aged 25 to 39 with COVID-19, enrolled during active disease. The CDR3 spells CASSSWLSGNTIYF. The DNA of the CDR3 is TGTGCCAGCAGTTCGTGGCTCTCTGGAAACACCATATATTTT.